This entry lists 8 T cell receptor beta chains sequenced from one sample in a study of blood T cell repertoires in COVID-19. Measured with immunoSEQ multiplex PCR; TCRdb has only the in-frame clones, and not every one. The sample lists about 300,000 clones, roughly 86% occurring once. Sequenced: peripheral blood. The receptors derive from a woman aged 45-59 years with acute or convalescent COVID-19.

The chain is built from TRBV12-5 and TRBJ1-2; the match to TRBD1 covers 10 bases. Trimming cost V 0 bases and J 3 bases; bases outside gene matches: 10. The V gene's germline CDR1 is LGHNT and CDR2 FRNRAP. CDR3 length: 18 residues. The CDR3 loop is CASGLVHRQGAGDYGYTF. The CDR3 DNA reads TGTGCTAGTGGTTTGGTCCACAGACAGGGGGCTGGCGACTATGGCTACACCTTC.

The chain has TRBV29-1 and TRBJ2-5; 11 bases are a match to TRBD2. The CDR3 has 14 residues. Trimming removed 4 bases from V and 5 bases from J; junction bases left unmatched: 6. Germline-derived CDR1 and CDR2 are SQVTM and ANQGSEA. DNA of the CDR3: TGCAGCGTTGCACTAGCGGGAGCCACGGAGACCCAGTACTTC. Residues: CSVALAGATETQYF.

This CDR3 reads CASSALAGGLHNEQFF. CDR3 nucleotide sequence: TGTGCCAGCAGTGCTCTAGCGGGAGGACTCCACAATGAGCAGTTCTTC. This chain uses TRBV27 with TRBJ2-1, with 11 bases matching TRBD2. In germline, CDR1 is MNHEY, CDR2 SMNVEV (reference sequence). V shed 5 bases, J shed 5 bases, and the junction held 8 bases outside the gene matches. The CDR3 loop spans 16 amino acids.

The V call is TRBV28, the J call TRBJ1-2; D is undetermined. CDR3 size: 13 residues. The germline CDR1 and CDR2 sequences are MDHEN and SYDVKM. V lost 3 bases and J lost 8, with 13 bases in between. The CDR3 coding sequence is TGTGCCAGCAGTTTCCCTCGGTTCTGGGGCTACACCTTC. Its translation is CASSFPRFWGYTF.

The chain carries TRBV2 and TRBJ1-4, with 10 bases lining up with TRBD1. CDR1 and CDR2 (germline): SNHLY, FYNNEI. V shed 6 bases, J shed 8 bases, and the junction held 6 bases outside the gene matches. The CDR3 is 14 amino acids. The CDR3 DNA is TGTGCCAGCAGGGGGGACAGGGGTAGGGAAAAACTGTTTTTT. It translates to CASRGDRGREKLFF. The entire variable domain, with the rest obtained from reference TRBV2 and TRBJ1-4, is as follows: EPEVTQTPSHQVTQMGQEVILRCVPISNHLYFYWYRQILGQKVEFLVSFYNNEISEKSEIFDDQFSVERPDGSNFTLKIRSTKLEDSAMYFCASRGDRGREKLFFGSGTQLSVL.

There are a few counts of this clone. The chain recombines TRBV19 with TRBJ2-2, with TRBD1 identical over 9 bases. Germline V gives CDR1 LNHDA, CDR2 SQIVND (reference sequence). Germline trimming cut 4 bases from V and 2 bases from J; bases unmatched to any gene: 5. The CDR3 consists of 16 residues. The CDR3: CASSKDRGENTGELFF. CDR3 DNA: TGTGCCAGTAGTAAGGACAGGGGAGAAAACACCGGGGAGCTGTTTTTT.

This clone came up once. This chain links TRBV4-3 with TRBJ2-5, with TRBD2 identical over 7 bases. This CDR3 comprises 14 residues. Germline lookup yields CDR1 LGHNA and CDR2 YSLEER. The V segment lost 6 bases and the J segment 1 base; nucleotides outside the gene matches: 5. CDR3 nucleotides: TGCGCCAGCAGTCTTAGCGGGTCCCAAGAGACCCAGTACTTC. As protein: CASSLSGSQETQYF.

This CDR3 reads CASREGASGEKLFF. CDR3 bases: TGTGCCAGTAGAGAGGGGGCAAGCGGTGAAAAACTGTTTTTT. This sequence joins TRBV19 and TRBJ1-4, with 7 bases matching TRBD1. V lost 6 bases and J lost 7; bases outside the gene matches: 8. The CDR3 consists of 14 residues. The germline CDR1 and CDR2 sequences are LNHDA and SQIVND (reference sequence).